This is a list of T cell receptor beta chains from one sample in a study of shared T cell receptors in the human thymus. This table comes from immunoSEQ multiplex PCR, and its TCRdb copy is limited to in-frame clones, with some not included. The sample records about 380,000 clones, 85% to 95% being singletons. Sequenced sample: thymocytes. Receptors originate from a human donor. Each CDR3 is given with its conserved first and last residue. A D gene is named only where the DNA matches it firmly. Some rows have no size entry. The others give once, few or many, or a class for an expanded clone.

>TRBV6-1|TRBJ2-3|15|-|-
CASENRRVSTDTQYF
TGTGCCAGCGAAAACAGGAGAGTAAGCACAGATACGCAGTATTTT
>TRBV27|TRBJ1-3|15|-|-
CASSSPTGPGNTIYF
TGTGCCAGCAGTTCCCCGACAGGCCCTGGAAACACCATATATTTT
>TRBV29-1|TRBJ2-1|17|-|TRBD2
CSVEGLAGSSSYNEQFF
TGCAGCGTTGAGGGACTAGCGGGCTCAAGCTCCTACAATGAGCAGTTCTTC
>TRBV4-2|TRBJ2-1|14|-|TRBD2
CASSQDRIAGAQFF
TGTGCCAGCAGCCAAGATAGGATAGCGGGAGCTCAGTTCTTC
>TRBV11-2|TRBJ1-1|19|-|TRBD1
CASSWGTGDGQLWCTEAFF
TGTGCCAGCAGCTGGGGGACAGGGGACGGGCAGCTGTGGTGCACTGAAGCTTTCTTT
>TRBV7-9|TRBJ1-5|15|-|TRBD1
CASSSTGEFDQPQHF
TGTGCCAGCAGCTCGACAGGGGAGTTCGATCAGCCCCAGCATTTT
>TRBV7-9|TRBJ1-3|15|-|-
CASSPFGAAGNTIYF
TGTGCCAGCAGCCCCTTCGGGGCGGCTGGAAACACCATATATTTT
>TRBV5-6|TRBJ2-1|17|-|-
CASSLAGGGRGSREQFF
TGTGCCAGCAGCTTGGCGGGGGGCGGGAGAGGCTCCCGTGAGCAGTTCTTC
>TRBV12-5|TRBJ2-1|16|-|-
CASGSASRTSYNEQFF
TGTGCTAGTGGTTCGGCATCTAGAACCTCCTACAATGAGCAGTTCTTC
>TRBV10-3|TRBJ1-5|14|-|TRBD1
CATRGTGGTQPQHF
TGTGCCACCCGTGGGACAGGGGGGACCCAGCCCCAGCATTTT
>TRBV7-2|TRBJ2-7|17|-|TRBD1
CASSFYDCRGIAYEQYF
TGTGCCAGCAGCTTTTACGATTGCAGGGGGATTGCCTACGAGCAGTACTTC
>TRBV6-1|TRBJ1-1|14|once|TRBD1
CASSAGGPGTEAFF
TGTGCCAGCAGTGCAGGGGGCCCGGGGACTGAAGCTTTCTTT
>TRBV7-8|TRBJ2-7|17|-|TRBD1
CASSWGQGASETYEQYF
TGTGCCAGCAGCTGGGGACAGGGGGCGTCCGAGACCTACGAGCAGTACTTC
>TRBV30|TRBJ1-3|10|-|-
CAWSTNTIYF
TGTGCCTGGAGTACAAACACCATATATTTT
>TRBV27|TRBJ2-7|18|-|TRBD2
CASRPLPGLAGDSYEQYF
TGTGCCAGCAGACCACTCCCGGGACTAGCGGGGGACTCCTACGAGCAGTACTTC